This T cell receptor (beta chain) was observed in a study of cytomegalovirus exposure and HLA in healthy donors. Study results and caveats: The productive fraction for most TCR beta V segments was about 87% or about 30% in an earlier analysis. Cytomegalovirus status was reportedly diagnosed by the classifier with high sensitivity and specificity.

In regard to this clone: Its specificity is unknown.

CDR3 length equals 15 residues. CDR1 is MNHNS and CDR2 is SASEGT in the germline V gene. V lost 2 bases to trimming and J lost 5 bases; unmatched junction nucleotides: 6. The PCR was carried out with 60 Vbeta primers and 13 Jbeta primers. In the original processing: In a later analysis, the count reached some 75 million unique TCR beta chains, with roughly 12 million shared. Profiling relied on immunoSEQ multiplex PCR, and the TCRdb table lists in-frame clones only, not all of them. Clone size and the V and J calls come from that table; the DNA yielded D and trimming. The repertoire includes 250,000 to 350,000 clones, about nine tenths of them detected once, and 3% to 4% sits in the top ten.

This clonotype was obtained from a man aged 35-49 years in good health and CMV-seropositive. The material sequenced was PBMCs. V usage is TRBV6-1 and J usage is TRBJ1-1; 9 bases match TRBD1. The CDR3 region has the DNA TGTGCCAGCAGTGAATCGAGGACAGGGGTTACTGAAGCTTTCTTT. Residues: CASSESRTGVTEAFF.